Following are 27 T cell receptor beta chains from one sample sequenced in a study of esophageal squamous cell carcinoma under preoperative chemotherapy. TCRdb recomputed calls from the PCR reads with MiXCR, one row per CDR3 protein. The sample carries some 32,000 distinct CDR3 sequences, less than 65% recorded once. This sample's time point: after preoperative PTX-NDP chemotherapy. This sample was gathered from a patient given preoperative chemotherapy. These receptors originate from a human donor with esophageal squamous cell carcinoma. The donor label of this sample is uncertain.

At least ten counts were recorded for this clonotype. V is TRBV6-8 and J is TRBJ2-1; D uncertain. V dropped 7 bases and J dropped 6 bases, with 4 bases sitting between them. Germline CDR1 and CDR2: MNHGY and SAAAGT. CDR3 size: 10 residues. CDR3 nucleotide sequence: TGTGCCAGCAAGGGCAATGAGCAGTTCTTC. Its translation: CASKGNEQFF.

The genes are TRBV18 and TRBJ2-5, with D unclear. Germline lookup yields CDR1 KGHSH and CDR2 LQKENI. V lost 1 base, J lost 7 bases, and 13 bases lay in between. CDR3 size: 14 residues. CDR3 in DNA: TGTGCCAGCTCACCACAATTTCAGGAACGGACCCAGTACTTC. It specifies CASSPQFQERTQYF.

At least ten counts were recorded for this clonotype. A read error is possible here, since a much larger clone lies one base away. This rearrangement joins TRBV7-2 to TRBJ2-1; 11 nucleotides match TRBD1. CDR1 is SGHTA, CDR2 FQGNSA, per germline. J lost 10 bases, V lost 5 bases, and 7 bases had no gene match. The CDR3 length is 14 residues. In DNA, the CDR3 is TGTGCCAGCAGCGAGGGACAGGGGGGCTACGAGCAGTTCTTC. It encodes CASSEGQGGYEQFF.

The V gene is TRBV15, the J gene TRBJ1-1; the D is unclear. This CDR3 has 14 amino acids. The germline V gene encodes CDR1 LNHNV and CDR2 YYDKDF (reference sequence). Trimming removed 0 bases at V and 7 bases at J, with 12 bases between. CDR3 bases: TGTGCCACCAGCAGAGATCGGGGAGGGAATGAAGCTTTCTTT. This sequence encodes CATSRDRGGNEAFF.

In this sample, this clonotype turned up a few times. The gene calls are TRBV11-3 and TRBJ2-6; D is ambiguous. The CDR3 covers 15 residues. V was shortened by 5 bases and J by 0 bases, with 8 bases between the two germline ends. Germline V gives CDR1 SGHNT, CDR2 YENEEA. The CDR3 coding sequence is TGTGCCAGCAGCCAAGGAGACTCTGGGGCCAACGTCCTGACTTTC. This translates into CASSQGDSGANVLTF.

With regard to this clonotype: Germline is not matched at one junction end, which may reflect a read error. The chain joins TRBV7-8 to TRBJ2-3; D is ambiguous. The DNA matches TRBJ2-7 better at its end, which makes the J call doubtful. The CDR3 loop spans 13 amino acids. CDR1 is SGHVS and CDR2 is FQNEAQ in the germline V gene. CDR3 coding DNA: TGTGCCAGCAGGTTAGGTTGCGAAGATACGCAGTACTTC. Amino acids: CASRLGCEDTQYF.

This clonotype has a handful of counts. The chain has TRBV7-8 and TRBJ1-1, with 7 bases fitting TRBD1. V shed 5 bases and J 7 bases; nucleotides not matched to a gene: 16. This CDR3 region has 16 residues. The germline V gene has CDR1 SGHVS and CDR2 FQNEAQ. CDR3 region: CASSLRRIGTAREAFF. The CDR3 region has the DNA TGTGCCAGCAGCCTCCGTCGCATAGGGACAGCCCGTGAAGCTTTCTTT.

Notes on this clonotype: The junction and the germline gene differ at one end; a read error may be behind it. This sequence joins TRBV4-3 and TRBJ2-3, with 8 positions matching TRBD2. CDR3 size: 14 residues. CDR1 LGHNA and CDR2 YSLEER come from the germline V gene. CDR3 amino acids: CAGSGGGGQDTQYF. The CDR3 nucleotides read TGCGCGGGCAGCGGGGGCGGTGGCCAAGATACCCAGTATTTC.

The chain uses TRBV7-9 and TRBJ2-1; D possibly corresponds to TRBD1 (6 bases). The CDR3 is made up of 14 amino acids. V was shortened by 4 bases and J by 7 bases, with 14 bases between the two germline ends. CDR1 is SEHNR and CDR2 is FQNEAQ in the germline V gene (reference sequence). CDR3 coding DNA: TGTGCCAGCAGCTACCCCCGGGACATAAATGAGCAGTTCTTC. Protein sequence: CASSYPRDINEQFF. Full variable domain (rest looked up from reference TRBV7-9 and TRBJ2-1): DTGVSQNPRHKITKRGQNVTFRCDPISEHNRLYWYRQTLGQGPEFLTYFQNEAQLEKSRLLSDRFSAERPKGSFSTLEIQRTEQGDSAMYLCASSYPRDINEQFFGPGTRLTVL.

The rearrangement joins TRBV11-3 to TRBJ2-7, with 9 bases matching TRBD1. Germline-derived CDR1 and CDR2 are SGHNT and YENEEA. The CDR3 consists of 14 residues. The trim removed 3 bases at V and 6 bases at J, leaving 6 bases unmatched. The CDR3 spells CASSFRDRASEQYF. DNA for the CDR3: TGTGCCAGCAGCTTCCGGGACAGGGCTTCCGAGCAGTACTTC.

The chain carries TRBV7-8 and TRBJ1-1, with TRBD1 matching 9 bases. CDR1 and CDR2 from the germline V gene are SGHVS and FQNEAQ. V was pared by 5 bases and J by 6 bases, with 4 bases of the junction left unmatched. This CDR3 is 13 amino acids long. The CDR3 here is CASSPRTGAEAFF. In DNA form, the CDR3 reads TGTGCCAGCAGCCCCCGGACAGGGGCTGAAGCTTTCTTT.

As concerns this clonotype: This clone may be a read error of a much larger clone one base away. The chain is built from TRBV7-3 and TRBJ2-1; 8 nucleotides agree with TRBD2. The J call is doubtful: the DNA matches TRBJ2-7 better. The CDR3 runs 15 residues. The V gene's germline CDR1 is SGHTA and CDR2 FQGTGA. CDR3: CASSSESTSVYEQYF. The CDR3 coding sequence is TGTGCCAGCAGCTCCGAGTCGACTAGCGTCTACGAGCAGTACTTC.

This clonotype has at least ten counts. V gene TRBV11-3 combines with J gene TRBJ2-7; D gene ambiguous. CDR3 length: 14 amino acids. V lost 5 bases and J lost 2, with 13 bases in between. Germline CDR1 reads SGHNT; CDR2 reads YENEEA. The CDR3 DNA is TGTGCCAGCAGCCTCGGGTCAGAGGCCTACGAGCAGTACTTC. Translating gives CASSLGSEAYEQYF.

A single count supports this clonotype. A junction end diverges from the germline sequence, so it may reflect a read error. The CDR3 here is CAGSEGGATDTQYF. The CDR3 bases are TGCGCCGGCAGCGAGGGGGGAGCAACAGACACGCAGTACTTC. The rearrangement joins TRBV4-3 to TRBJ2-4, with D perhaps given as TRBD1 or TRBD2 (6 bases each). The CDR3 is 14 residues long. Germline values: CDR1 LGHNA, CDR2 YSLEER.

This clonotype is a singleton in its sample. Germline and junction disagree at one end, which may indicate a read error. The chain recombines TRBV7-3 with TRBJ2-5; maybe TRBD2 (6 bases). Per the germline V gene, CDR1 is SGHTA and CDR2 is FQGTGA. The CDR3 consists of 17 residues. In DNA, the CDR3 is TGTGCCAGCTGCCCGGGGACTGGCGGCCGGGCCGCAGAGACCCAGTATTTC. Amino acid sequence: CASCPGTGGRAAETQYF.

J is TRBJ2-1 and V is TRBV6-5, with 7 nucleotides matching TRBD1. V shed 5 bases and J 10 bases; nucleotides not matched to a gene: 20. CDR3 size: 17 residues. Germline V gene data show CDR1 as MNHEY and CDR2 as SVGAGI. The chain's CDR3 is CASSNRDRPFSSYEQFF. The CDR3 nucleotides read TGTGCCAGCAGTAACCGGGACAGACCTTTCAGCTCCTACGAGCAGTTCTTC.

The gene calls are TRBV6-1 and TRBJ2-1; maybe TRBD1 (6 bases). V lost 5 bases and J 4 bases, leaving 6 bases between the germline ends. CDR3 length equals 12 residues. Germline V lookup: CDR1 MNHNS, CDR2 SASEGT. The CDR3 DNA is TGTGCCAGCAGTACAGGGTACAATGAGCAGTTCTTC. Its translation: CASSTGYNEQFF.

The rearrangement uses TRBV7-3 and TRBJ2-3; 8 nucleotides agree with TRBD2. The last part of the DNA fits TRBJ2-7 better; the J call may be wrong. The CDR3 consists of 17 residues. The germline gives CDR1 SGHTA, CDR2 FQGTGA. CDR3 bases: TGTGCCATGAGCCTCGTACTGGGGCGGGGGGACAAAAATACGCAGTACTTC. This encodes CAMSLVLGRGDKNTQYF.

In this sample, this clonotype turned up once. At one boundary the junction diverges from the germline segment, which might be a read error. The chain couples TRBV7-2 to TRBJ2-3, with a tentative D call TRBD2 (8 bases). The CDR3 consists of 19 residues. Germline CDR1 SGHTA, CDR2 FQGNSA. Here the CDR3 DNA reads TGTGCCAGCAGCCAATACGGGACTAGGGGGCTGCGAAGCAAAGACACGCAGTACTTT. Residues: CASSQYGTRGLRSKDTQYF.

This clonotype was found many times. In DNA form, the CDR3 reads TGTGCTACCCTCAAACCGACAGCCAACAATGAGCAGTTCTTC. Translating gives CATLKPTANNEQFF. The chain employs TRBV12-5 and TRBJ2-1; possible D gene TRBD1, 5 bases. Trimming shortened V by 10 bases and J by 5 bases, and 18 bases separated the two germline ends. Germline CDR1 and CDR2: LGHNT and FRNRAP. The CDR3 loop spans 14 amino acids. Based on the CDR3 plus reference TRBV12-5 and TRBJ2-1, the full variable domain is DARVTQTPRHKVTEMGQEVTMRCQPILGHNTVFWYRQTMMQGLELLAYFRNRAPLDDSGMPKDRFSAEMPDATLATLKIQPSEPRDSAVYFCATLKPTANNEQFFGPGTRLTVL.

A word on this clonotype: The junction does not match germline at one end; this may be a read error. The V gene is TRBV6-8, the J gene TRBJ2-6; perhaps D is TRBD1 or TRBD2 (6 bases each). The V gene's germline CDR1 is MNHGY and CDR2 SAAAGT. The CDR3 contains 14 residues. CDR3 sequence: CASTGAGCAYEQSF. CDR3 nucleotide sequence: TGTGCCAGCACAGGGGCGGGGTGCGCCTACGAGCAGTCTTTC.

Judged by abundance, this clonotype is medium-sized (0.01 to 0.1%). The rearrangement joins TRBV7-6 to TRBJ2-1; no reliable D call. Germline V gene lookup returns CDR1 SGHVS and CDR2 FNYEAQ. Trimming cost V 1 base and J 7 bases, with 5 bases left between them. The CDR3 is 12 amino acids. CDR3: CASSLVDNEQFF. The CDR3 region has the DNA TGTGCCAGCAGCTTAGTGGATAATGAGCAGTTCTTC.

This chain joins TRBV18 and TRBJ2-3; 8 positions agree with TRBD1. Germline V gives CDR1 KGHSH, CDR2 LQKENI. This CDR3 is built from 15 residues. The V and J ends lost 5 bases and 3 bases, in that order; junction bases with no gene match: 7. CDR3 nucleotide sequence: TGTGCCAGCTCAGCCCCGGACAGGGCAACAGATACGCAGTATTTT. Amino acid sequence: CASSAPDRATDTQYF.

Sample share makes this clonotype medium-sized. The junction shows a germline mismatch at one end, possibly a read error. J is TRBJ2-3 and V is TRBV7-7, with TRBD2 as a possible D gene (5 bases). Germline lookup yields CDR1 SSHAT and CDR2 FNYEAQ (reference sequence). This CDR3 has 13 amino acids. The CDR3 loop reads CASSLASGNTQYF. CDR3 coding DNA: TGTGCTAGCAGCTTAGCGTCCGGGAATACGCAGTATTTT.

Concerning this clonotype: Since no conserved phenylalanine or tryptophan closes the CDR3, a read error is the likely cause. The DNA is left out, because the CDR3 cannot be placed on it with certainty; the CDR3 is given as TCRdb lists it. The rearrangement uses TRBV7-6 and TRBJ2-1; the DNA was not compared with TRBD1, the D call given in the table. The CDR3 totals 9 residues, both ends included. CDR1 and CDR2 (germline): SGHVS, FNYEAQ. This CDR3 is CASSWAWVL.

With respect to this clonotype: The conserved phenylalanine or tryptophan normally closing the CDR3 is absent here, so this likely arose from a read error. No DNA is shown, since the ends of the CDR3 on it are uncertain; the CDR3 is the one TCRdb lists. The CDR3 is CASSPISAEGETRLS. The chain employs TRBV27 and TRBJ2-5; TRBD1 is the table's D call, not checked against the DNA. From germline, CDR1 is MNHEY and CDR2 SMNVEV (reference sequence). Counting both end residues, the CDR3 totals 15 amino acids.

The V gene is TRBV27, the J gene TRBJ2-5; D call uncertain. CDR1 and CDR2 from the germline V gene are MNHEY and SMNVEV (reference sequence). V dropped 0 bases and J dropped 0 bases, with 11 bases sitting between them. The CDR3 runs to 16 residues. The CDR3 region has the DNA TGTGCCAGCAGTTTATCTCCCTTCGGACACCAAGAGACCCAGTACTTC. Translated: CASSLSPFGHQETQYF.